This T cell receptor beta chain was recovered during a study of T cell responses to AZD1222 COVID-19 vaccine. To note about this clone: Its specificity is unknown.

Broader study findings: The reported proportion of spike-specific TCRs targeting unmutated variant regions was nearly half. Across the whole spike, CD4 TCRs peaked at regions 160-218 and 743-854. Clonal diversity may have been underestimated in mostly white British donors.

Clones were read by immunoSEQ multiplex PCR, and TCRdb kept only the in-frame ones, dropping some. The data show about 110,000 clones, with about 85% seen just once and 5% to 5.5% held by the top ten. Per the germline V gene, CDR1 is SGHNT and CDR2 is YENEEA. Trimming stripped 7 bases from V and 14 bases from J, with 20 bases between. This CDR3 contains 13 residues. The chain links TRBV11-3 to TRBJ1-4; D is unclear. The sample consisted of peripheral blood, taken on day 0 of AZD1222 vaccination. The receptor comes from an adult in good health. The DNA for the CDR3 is TGTGCCAGCACCGTACCTTCAGAGCGAGGGCTGTTTTTT. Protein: CASTVPSERGLFF.